This T cell receptor beta chain was documented in a study of blood T cells in healthy people across ages. The junction had 12 bases not matched to a gene; V was cut back by 8 bases and J by 8 bases. CDR3 length: 13 amino acids. Germline loops: CDR1 DFQATT, CDR2 SNEGSKA (reference sequence). A second PCR, run for roughly 6 to 11 cycles, used a sample-barcoded 5' primer plus a J-beta primer mix. Each CDR3 protein is one row after TCRdb ran MiXCR on the 5' RACE reads. The data show about 1.7 million distinct CDR3 sequences, with roughly 30% seen just once and 7.7% held by the top ten. About this clonotype itself: A much larger clone is a single base away; this may be a read error.

The TCR sequence derives from a woman aged 25 to 39 in good health. The V gene is TRBV20-1, the J gene TRBJ1-2, with 9 bases identical to TRBD1. The sample consisted of blood. CDR3 coding DNA: TGCAGTACCCTAACTACAGGGGGCAAGGGCTACACCTTC. Its translation: CSTLTTGGKGYTF.